This T cell receptor (beta chain) was retrieved from a study of blood T cells in healthy people across ages. Study-level findings and limits: Correlation between TCR beta diversity and naive T cell percentage was strong. Roughly linearly, TCR beta diversity per million T cells fell as age increased.

CDR3 length: 15 residues. Germline-derived CDR1 and CDR2 are MNHEY and SVGEGT. V lost 5 bases and J lost 7; bases outside the gene matches: 8. With a J-beta primer mix and a sample-barcoded 5' primer, a second PCR ran roughly 7 to 11 cycles. MiXCR was run by TCRdb on the 5' RACE reads, yielding one entry per CDR3 protein. The sample has some 1.5 million distinct CDR3 sequences; roughly 27% are singletons. A word on this clonotype: No antigen is known for it.

The TCR originated in a woman aged 30 to 39 in good health. J is TRBJ2-7 and V is TRBV6-2 or TRBV6-3, with 13 positions matching TRBD2. Sample: blood. For the CDR3, the DNA is TGTGCCAGCAGTCGAGGAGGACTAGCGGGAGTTGAGCAGTACTTC. It encodes CASSRGGLAGVEQYF.